This T cell receptor beta chain was sequenced in a study of PD-1 blockade in classical Hodgkin lymphoma. Study details: Nivolumab was given intravenously to patients at 3 mg/kg every 2 weeks.

Assay used: immunoSEQ multiplex PCR; TCRdb lists only in-frame clones, some missing. The sample has 98,000 or so clones; approximately 90% are singletons. The J segment lost 1 base and the V segment lost 4 bases, leaving 7 bases of the junction unmatched. CDR1 and CDR2 (germline): MNHNS, SASEGT. There are 16 residues in the CDR3. Every patient relapsed after autologous stem cell transplantation, and brentuximab vedotin exposure varied. The chain employs TRBV6-1 and TRBJ1-1, with 9 nucleotides matching TRBD1. The clonotype originates from a human donor with classical Hodgkin lymphoma. The sequencing here drew on peripheral blood mononuclear cells (PBMCs), taken before the second cycle of nivolumab. CDR3 DNA: TGTGCCAGCAGTGGCTCCGGGACAGGGCCGAACACTGAAGCTTTCTTT. Its translation: CASSGSGTGPNTEAFF.